This T cell receptor beta chain was documented in a study of tissue T cells after allogeneic stem cell transplantation. Study details: Patients with graft-versus-host disease had grafts: four unmodified, three CD34-selected and T-cell-depleted.

Steroid-refractory graft-versus-host disease after allogeneic hematopoietic cell transplant qualified adults for prospective research-autopsy enrollment. Autopsy tissues included GI tract, liver, skin and lymphoid organs. V was clipped by 4 bases and J by 8 bases, with 11 bases between them. Germline assignment: CDR1 KGHDR and CDR2 SFDVKD. This CDR3 has 13 amino acids. Survey-depth TCRbeta CDR3 sequencing reported V/J genes and productive frequencies. Repertoires were generated with immunoSEQ multiplex PCR, while TCRdb's copy carries only in-frame clones and drops some. The sample holds about 600 clones, approximately 70% seen once.

The chain combines TRBV24-1 with TRBJ2-1; D remains ambiguous. The TCR originated in a female patient aged 40 to 75 with steroid-refractory graft-versus-host disease after an allogeneic stem cell transplant. A share of the T cells may be of graft donor origin. The input for sequencing was duodenal tissue, taken at autopsy. DNA of the CDR3: TGTGCCACCAGTGACGCTGGGGTCGATGAGCAGTTCTTC. Encoded protein: CATSDAGVDEQFF.